The 27 T cell receptor beta chains reported below all come from one sample, sequenced in a study of human T cells and chemical hapten exposure. Time point noted: patch test 2, 6 weeks after DPC sensitization. Treatment: therapeutic diphenylcyclopropenone sensitization with weekly scalp DPC. TCRdb itself ran the RACE reads through MiXCR, one entry per CDR3 protein. The table includes about 80,000 distinct CDR3 sequences, about a tenth detected once. The sequencing here drew on whole blood, taken in connection with sensitization to the hapten diphenylcyclopropenone (DPC). These receptors all stem from a young woman with alopecia areata. Some clones in this sample may be carry-over from other donors' samples.

V is TRBV9 and J is TRBJ2-1; 13 bases match TRBD2. The ends lost 3 bases at V and 7 bases at J; junction bases unmatched: 10. CDR3 length: 17 residues. CDR1 SGDLS and CDR2 YYNGEE come from the germline V gene. Here the CDR3 DNA reads TGTGCCAGCAGCGCCCCTACTAGCGGGAGGGCCTTTAATGAGCAGTTCTTC. Protein: CASSAPTSGRAFNEQFF.

This clonotype has a count of ten or more. V gene TRBV2 combines with J gene TRBJ1-5; possible D gene TRBD1, 6 bases. Trimming removed 6 bases at V and 6 bases at J, with 12 bases between. Germline V gives CDR1 SNHLY, CDR2 FYNNEI. The length of the CDR3 is 13 residues. CDR3 in DNA: TGTGCCAGCAGACAGGGTTTGGTTCAGCCCCAGCATTTT. It specifies CASRQGLVQPQHF.

The V call is TRBV5-6, the J call TRBJ1-2; D unclear. Trimming pared 2 bases from V and 4 bases from J, leaving 9 bases between. Germline V gene lookup returns CDR1 SGHDT and CDR2 YYEEEE. CDR3 length: 13 amino acids. The DNA of the CDR3 is TGTGCCAGCAGCTTAATCACAGCCTATGGCTACACCTTC. Its translation: CASSLITAYGYTF.

This clonotype was detected a few times. This chain connects TRBV29-1 to TRBJ2-6, with unresolved D. The CDR3 is 13 amino acids. The V gene lost 4 bases and the J gene lost 1 base, with 5 bases spanning the gap. Germline CDR1 reads SQVTM; CDR2 reads ANQGSEA. The DNA of the CDR3 is TGCAGCGTTGTCAAGTCTGGGGCCAACGTCCTGACTTTC. It specifies CSVVKSGANVLTF.

This chain joins TRBV5-4 and TRBJ2-3; 11 bases match TRBD2. The germline gives CDR1 SGHNT, CDR2 YYREEE (reference sequence). After removal of 0 bases from V and 0 bases from J, the junction contained 6 bases not matched to a gene. This CDR3 has 18 residues. For the CDR3, the DNA is TGTGCCAGCAGCTTGGCCGAATGGACTAGCGGGAGCACAGATACGCAGTATTTT. It codes for CASSLAEWTSGSTDTQYF.

This clonotype was observed many times. This chain uses TRBV2 with TRBJ1-3; no definite D call. V was shortened by 2 bases and J by 0 bases, with 17 bases between the two germline ends. Germline CDR1 reads SNHLY; CDR2 reads FYNNEI. CDR3 length equals 18 residues. This chain's CDR3 is CASSEFPPGQSSGNTIYF. DNA of the CDR3: TGTGCCAGCAGTGAATTCCCCCCTGGGCAGAGCTCTGGAAACACCATATATTTT.

This clonotype was seen ten or more times. V and J are TRBV7-2 and TRBJ2-2, with 7 bases that match TRBD2. The CDR3 has 15 amino acids. In germline, CDR1 is SGHTA, CDR2 FQGNSA. V was clipped by 0 bases and J by 5 bases; unmatched bases: 3. In DNA, the CDR3 is TGTGCCAGCAGCTTAGCGGGAGGGGCAACCGGGGAGCTGTTTTTT. Its protein is CASSLAGGATGELFF.

There are many counts of this clonotype. The chain recombines TRBV7-9 with TRBJ1-4; D not resolved. The CDR3 spans 12 residues. The V gene's germline CDR1 is SEHNR and CDR2 FQNEAQ (reference sequence). The germline V and J ends were trimmed by 8 bases and 5 bases, with 9 bases remaining between them. CDR3 DNA sequence: TGTGCCAGCGCGACGGGAAATGAAAAACTGTTTTTT. Its protein product is CASATGNEKLFF.

In its sample, this clonotype was seen many times. CDR3 region: CASSYPLAELNNEQFF. Here the CDR3 DNA reads TGTGCCAGCAGTTACCCATTAGCGGAACTAAACAATGAGCAGTTCTTC. The chain employs TRBV6-2 or TRBV6-3 and TRBJ2-1; tentatively, D is TRBD2 (6 bases). Germline V gives CDR1 MNHEY, CDR2 SVGEGT. The CDR3 is 16 amino acids. V lost 2 bases and J lost 5, with 16 bases in between.

Ten or more counts support this clonotype. The CDR3 coding sequence is TGCAGTGCTAGTACGCAGAGCACAGATACGCAGTATTTT. The encoded protein is CSASTQSTDTQYF. The chain links TRBV20-1 to TRBJ2-3; unclear D gene. CDR1 DFQATT and CDR2 SNEGSKA come from the germline V gene (reference sequence). With 3 bases removed from V and 0 bases from J, the gap between germline ends came to 7 bases. This CDR3 contains 13 residues.

The V gene is TRBV4-3, the J gene TRBJ2-7; D may be TRBD2 (5 bases). Looked up from germline, CDR1 is LGHNA and CDR2 is YSLEER. The V end was cut by 0 bases, the J end by 3 bases, with 15 bases between. This CDR3 region has 16 residues. CDR3: CASSQDPGVGVYEQYF. In DNA form, the CDR3 reads TGCGCCAGCAGCCAAGATCCCGGGGTGGGTGTCTACGAGCAGTACTTC.

This clonotype was detected many times. The CDR3 DNA reads as TGCAGTGCGCTCAGGGGTAATGAAAAACTGTTTTTT. Translated: CSALRGNEKLFF. This chain connects TRBV20-1 to TRBJ1-4; TRBD1 might be the D (6 bases). The CDR3 has 12 residues. CDR1 is DFQATT, CDR2 SNEGSKA, per germline (reference sequence). V lost 6 bases to trimming and J lost 4 bases, with 9 bases between them.

The table lists this clonotype with many counts. Here the CDR3 DNA reads TGCGCCAGCAGCTCGACCCTGACCGCTAGCGGGGGTTACAATGAGCAGTTCTTC. It is translated as CASSSTLTASGGYNEQFF. The rearrangement joins TRBV5-1 to TRBJ2-1, with 10 bases aligning to TRBD2. The CDR3 runs to 18 residues. V shed 3 bases and J 4 bases; nucleotides not matched to a gene: 13. Germline V gene data show CDR1 as SGHRS and CDR2 as YFSETQ.

There are many counts of this clonotype. This sequence joins TRBV25-1 and TRBJ2-6; TRBD1 matches 8 bases. J gave up 4 bases and V 7 bases, and 9 bases lay outside the gene matches. The length of the CDR3 is 16 residues. Germline lookup yields CDR1 MGHDK and CDR2 SYGVNS. CDR3 coding DNA: TGTGCCAGCACTCCCCGACAGGGGTACGGGGCCAACGTCCTGACTTTC. This sequence encodes CASTPRQGYGANVLTF.

There are many counts of this clonotype. The CDR3 is CSATRSSYNEQFF. In nucleotides, the CDR3 is TGCAGTGCTACGCGGAGCTCCTACAATGAGCAGTTCTTC. V gene TRBV20-1 combines with J gene TRBJ2-1; D remains unclear. Trimming removed 4 bases at V and 0 bases at J, with 7 bases between. The CDR3 contains 13 residues. CDR1 and CDR2 from the germline V gene are DFQATT and SNEGSKA (reference sequence).

This clonotype occurred many times. V gene TRBV20-1 combines with J gene TRBJ2-7, with a weak D call TRBD1 (6 bases). This CDR3 comprises 14 residues. The germline V gene encodes CDR1 DFQATT and CDR2 SNEGSKA (reference sequence). V was pared by 0 bases and J by 3 bases, with 12 bases between. The CDR3 reads CSARDGRGNYEQYF. CDR3 coding DNA: TGCAGTGCTAGAGATGGTAGGGGGAACTACGAGCAGTACTTC.

CDR3 sequence reads: CASSLGGQGRAHEQYF. For the CDR3, the DNA is TGTGCCAGCAGCTTGGGGGGACAGGGAAGAGCCCACGAGCAGTACTTC. This chain connects TRBV5-4 to TRBJ2-7, with 9 bases that match TRBD1. The germline V gene encodes CDR1 SGHNT and CDR2 YYREEE (reference sequence). The CDR3 extends over 16 amino acids. The ends lost 0 bases at V and 5 bases at J; junction bases unmatched: 9.

The table lists this clonotype with many counts. The chain employs TRBV28 and TRBJ2-2; no reliable D call. Trimming removed 0 bases at V and 4 bases at J, with 12 bases between. CDR1 and CDR2 (germline): MDHEN, SYDVKM. CDR3 length equals 16 residues. CDR3 DNA: TGTGCCAGCAGTTTATGGGCAGGCGGAGCCACCGGGGAGCTGTTTTTT. This encodes CASSLWAGGATGELFF.

Many counts were recorded for this clonotype. This chain uses TRBV29-1 with TRBJ2-1; TRBD1 matches at 9 bases. V dropped 5 bases and J dropped 3; count of bases not matched to a gene: 8. The CDR3 totals 15 residues. CDR1 is SQVTM, CDR2 ANQGSEA, per germline. The CDR3 loop reads CSVPQGATLYNEQFF. Written as DNA, the CDR3 is TGCAGCGTTCCACAGGGGGCCACCCTCTACAATGAGCAGTTCTTC.

This clonotype has ten or more counts. This chain links TRBV12-3 or TRBV12-4 with TRBJ1-1; TRBD1 might be the D (5 bases). The CDR3 has 13 amino acids. V dropped 6 bases and J dropped 1 base, with 9 bases sitting between them. CDR3 DNA sequence: TGTGCCAGCAGCCCACAGGAGAACACTGAAGCTTTCTTT. Protein product: CASSPQENTEAFF.

This clonotype was recorded many times. The rearrangement joins TRBV28 to TRBJ2-6, with 7 positions matching TRBD1. V was clipped by 5 bases and J by 9 bases; unmatched bases: 19. This CDR3 contains 18 residues. CDR1 is MDHEN, CDR2 SYDVKM, per germline. CDR3 region: CASSPLRSLYRGSNVLTF. The CDR3 DNA reads TGTGCCAGCAGTCCTCTACGTTCATTGTACAGGGGAAGCAACGTCCTGACTTTC. Variable domain in full (rest from reference TRBV28 and TRBJ2-6): DVKVTQSSRYLVKRTGEKVFLECVQDMDHENMFWYRQDPGLGLRLIYFSYDVKMKEKGDIPEGYSVSREKKERFSLILESASTNQTSMYLCASSPLRSLYRGSNVLTFGAGSRLTVL.

Only a few counts were recorded for this clonotype. The V call is TRBV3-1, the J call TRBJ1-1, with 10 bases identical to TRBD1. Per germline, CDR1 LGHDT and CDR2 YNNKEL (reference sequence). After removal of 4 bases from V and 8 bases from J, the junction contained 7 bases not matched to a gene. CDR3 size: 14 residues. DNA of the CDR3: TGTGCCAGCAGCCCGACAGGGGGCGGCCTGGAAGCTTTCTTT. Translation gives CASSPTGGGLEAFF.

This clonotype has only a few counts. This sequence joins TRBV29-1 and TRBJ2-7; a weak D match, TRBD1 (6 bases). The V gene's germline CDR1 is SQVTM and CDR2 ANQGSEA. The CDR3 is made up of 12 amino acids. The germline V and J ends were trimmed by 6 bases and 2 bases, with 11 bases remaining between them. CDR3 DNA sequence: TGCAGCGTCGGAACAGGGCCCTACGAGCAGTACTTC. It is translated as CSVGTGPYEQYF.

This clonotype came up many times. This chain uses TRBV18 with TRBJ1-1, with TRBD1 matching 7 bases. Germline CDR1 is KGHSH and CDR2 is LQKENI. With V trimmed by 6 bases and J by 4 bases, 8 bases remained unmatched. This CDR3 has 14 residues. The CDR3 reads CASSRTGQTTEAFF. CDR3 in DNA: TGTGCCAGCTCGCGGACGGGACAGACCACTGAAGCTTTCTTT. The full variable domain, rest sourced from reference TRBV18 and TRBJ1-1, is NAGVMQNPRHLVRRRGQEARLRCSPMKGHSHVYWYRQLPEEGLKFMVYLQKENIIDESGMPKERFSAEFPKEGPSILRIQQVVRGDSAAYFCASSRTGQTTEAFFGQGTRLTVV.

The chain couples TRBV20-1 to TRBJ2-2; D is undetermined. Trimming took 0 bases from V and 8 from J, leaving 10 bases between them. CDR1 and CDR2 from the germline V gene are DFQATT and SNEGSKA (reference sequence). This CDR3 spans 13 amino acids. The CDR3 reads CSARERSRGELFF. CDR3 coding DNA: TGCAGTGCTAGAGAAAGGTCTAGAGGGGAGCTGTTTTTT.

This clonotype was seen only a few times. The J gene is TRBJ2-3, the V gene TRBV5-1, with unresolved D. In germline, CDR1 is SGHRS, CDR2 YFSETQ. This CDR3 contains 14 residues. Trimming took 3 bases from V and 0 from J, leaving 8 bases between them. The DNA of the CDR3 is TGCGCCAGCAGCTGGACCGACAGCACAGATACGCAGTATTTT. Its translation: CASSWTDSTDTQYF. Filled out from reference TRBV5-1 and TRBJ2-3, the complete variable domain reads KAGVTQTPRYLIKTRGQQVTLSCSPISGHRSVSWYQQTPGQGLQFLFEYFSETQRNKGNFPGRFSGRQFSNSRSEMNVSTLELGDSALYLCASSWTDSTDTQYFGPGTRLTVL.

This clonotype was found many times. The rearrangement links TRBV20-1 to TRBJ1-5, with no clear D. There are 12 residues in the CDR3. V was pared by 1 base and J by 9 bases, with 10 bases between. Germline CDR1 DFQATT, CDR2 SNEGSKA (reference sequence). The CDR3 sequence: CSARGAVRPQHF. CDR3 coding DNA: TGCAGTGCTAGAGGCGCGGTACGGCCCCAGCATTTT.